This T cell receptor (beta chain) was profiled in a study of OX40 agonist ivuxolimab in advanced cancers. The germline V gene has CDR1 MDHEN and CDR2 SYDVKM. V lost 5 bases, J lost 5 bases, and 11 bases stayed unmatched. The CDR3 consists of 17 residues. The method was immunoSEQ multiplex PCR; TCRdb's version includes in-frame clones alone and lacks a portion of them. The table includes approximately 34,000 clones, roughly 79% detected once. The TCR sequence derives from an adult with an advanced solid tumor such as melanoma, head and neck, liver or kidney cancer. The chain employs TRBV28 and TRBJ2-1, with TRBD2 identical over 11 bases. The source was CD4+ or CD8+ T cells sorted from blood, collected in a trial of the OX40 agonist ivuxolimab. The CDR3 bases are TGTGCCAGCAGTCTCACTAGCGGGAGTCCCATACACAATGAGCAGTTCTTC. Protein product: CASSLTSGSPIHNEQFF.